This TCR beta chain originates from a study of T cells in Graves' hyperthyroidism and ophthalmopathy. There were TCR beta CDR3 regions amplified from RNA transcripts. When the TCR CDR3 underwent first-round RT-PCR, the HTBI primer set was used. TCRdb reanalysed the multiplex PCR reads using MiXCR and keeps one entry per CDR3 protein. The repertoire consists of approximately 610,000 distinct CDR3 sequences, with about 14% occurring once and the leading ten covering around 4.1%. This clonotype has ten or more counts. The CDR3 runs 15 residues. After removal of 1 base from V and 2 bases from J, the junction contained 5 bases not matched to a gene.

Sequenced input: blood. The source is a woman aged 40 to 49 with Graves' ophthalmopathy. The rearrangement uses TRBV12-3 or TRBV12-4 and TRBJ2-7; 7 bases align to TRBD2. The chain's CDR3 is CASSLGGSTTYEQYF. The CDR3 nucleotides read TGTGCCAGCAGTTTAGGCGGGAGCACGACCTACGAGCAGTACTTC.